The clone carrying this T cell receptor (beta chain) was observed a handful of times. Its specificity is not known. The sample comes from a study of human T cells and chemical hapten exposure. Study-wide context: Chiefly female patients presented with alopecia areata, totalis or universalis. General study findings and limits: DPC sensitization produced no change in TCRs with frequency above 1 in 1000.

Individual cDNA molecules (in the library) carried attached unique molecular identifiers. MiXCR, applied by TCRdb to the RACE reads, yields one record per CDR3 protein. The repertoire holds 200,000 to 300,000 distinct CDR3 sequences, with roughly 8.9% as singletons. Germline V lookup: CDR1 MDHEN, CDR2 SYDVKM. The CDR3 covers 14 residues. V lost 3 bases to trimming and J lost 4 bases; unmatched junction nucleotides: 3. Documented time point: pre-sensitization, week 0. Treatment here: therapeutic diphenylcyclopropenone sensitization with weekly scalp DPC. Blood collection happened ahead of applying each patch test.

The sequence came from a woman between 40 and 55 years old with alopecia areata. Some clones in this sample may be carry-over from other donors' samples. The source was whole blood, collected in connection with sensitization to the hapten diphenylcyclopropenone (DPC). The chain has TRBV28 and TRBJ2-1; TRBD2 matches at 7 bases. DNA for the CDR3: TGTGCCAGCAGTTTCCGGACTAGTTACAATGAGCAGTTCTTC. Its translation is CASSFRTSYNEQFF.